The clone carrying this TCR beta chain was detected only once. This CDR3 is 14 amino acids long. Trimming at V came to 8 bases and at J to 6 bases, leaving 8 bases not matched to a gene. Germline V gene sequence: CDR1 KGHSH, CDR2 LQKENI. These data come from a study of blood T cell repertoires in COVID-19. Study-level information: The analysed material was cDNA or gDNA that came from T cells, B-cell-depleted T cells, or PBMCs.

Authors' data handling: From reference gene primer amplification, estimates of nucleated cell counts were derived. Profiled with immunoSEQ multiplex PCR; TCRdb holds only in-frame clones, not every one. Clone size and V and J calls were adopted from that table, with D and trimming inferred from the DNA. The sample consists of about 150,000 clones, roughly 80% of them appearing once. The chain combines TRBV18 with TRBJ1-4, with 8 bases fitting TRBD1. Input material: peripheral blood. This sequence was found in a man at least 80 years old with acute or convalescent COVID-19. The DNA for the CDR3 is TGTGCCAGCAGCACAGGGGGATCGGATGAAAAACTGTTTTTT. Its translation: CASSTGGSDEKLFF.